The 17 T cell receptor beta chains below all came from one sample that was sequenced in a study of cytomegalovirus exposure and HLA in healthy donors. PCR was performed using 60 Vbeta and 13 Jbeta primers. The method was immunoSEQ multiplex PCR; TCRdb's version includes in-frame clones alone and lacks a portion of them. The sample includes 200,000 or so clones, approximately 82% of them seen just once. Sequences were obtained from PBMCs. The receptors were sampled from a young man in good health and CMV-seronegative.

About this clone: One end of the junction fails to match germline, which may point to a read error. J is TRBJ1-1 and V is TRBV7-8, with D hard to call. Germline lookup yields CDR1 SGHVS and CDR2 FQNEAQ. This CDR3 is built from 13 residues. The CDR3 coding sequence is TGTGCCAGCAGCATCTATGGGGAGGCTGAAACTTTCTTT. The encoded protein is CASSIYGEAETFF. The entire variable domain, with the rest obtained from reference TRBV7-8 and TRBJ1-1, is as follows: GAGVSQSPRYKVAKRGQDVALRCDPISGHVSLFWYQQALGQGPEFLTYFQNEAQLDKSGLPSDRFFAERPEGSVSTLKIQRTQQEDSAVYLCASSIYGEAETFFGQGTRLTVV.

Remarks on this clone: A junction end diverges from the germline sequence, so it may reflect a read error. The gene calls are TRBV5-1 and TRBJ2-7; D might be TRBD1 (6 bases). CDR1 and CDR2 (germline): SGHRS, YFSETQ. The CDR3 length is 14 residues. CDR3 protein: CASSLDRVSHEQYF. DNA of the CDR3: TGCGCCAGCAGCTTGGACAGGGTCTCCCACGAGCAGTACTTC.

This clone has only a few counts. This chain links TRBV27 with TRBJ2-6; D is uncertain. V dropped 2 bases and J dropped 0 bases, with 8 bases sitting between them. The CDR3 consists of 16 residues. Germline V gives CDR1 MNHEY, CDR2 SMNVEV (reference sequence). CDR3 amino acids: CASSLEVYSGANVLTF. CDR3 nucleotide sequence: TGTGCCAGCAGTTTAGAGGTTTACTCTGGGGCCAACGTCCTGACTTTC.

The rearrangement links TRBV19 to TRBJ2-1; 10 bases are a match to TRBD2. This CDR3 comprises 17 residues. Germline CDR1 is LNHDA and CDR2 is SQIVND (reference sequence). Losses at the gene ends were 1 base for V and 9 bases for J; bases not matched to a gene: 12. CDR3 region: CASSIVGLAGAGGEQFF. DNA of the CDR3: TGTGCCAGTAGTATAGTGGGGCTAGCGGGAGCCGGAGGTGAGCAGTTCTTC.

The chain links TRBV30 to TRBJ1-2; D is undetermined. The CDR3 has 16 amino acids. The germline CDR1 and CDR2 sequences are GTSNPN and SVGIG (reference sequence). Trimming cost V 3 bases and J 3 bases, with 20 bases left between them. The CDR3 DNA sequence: TGTGCCTGGAGCGCAACAGTGGGTCGAATGGACTATGGCTACACCTTC. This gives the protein CAWSATVGRMDYGYTF.

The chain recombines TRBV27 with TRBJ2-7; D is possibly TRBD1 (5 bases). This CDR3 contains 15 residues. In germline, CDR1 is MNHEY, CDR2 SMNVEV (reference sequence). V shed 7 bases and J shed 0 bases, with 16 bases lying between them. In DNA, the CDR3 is TGTGCCAGCAATTCATTAGGGGCTAGCTCCTACGAGCAGTACTTC. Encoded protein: CASNSLGASSYEQYF.

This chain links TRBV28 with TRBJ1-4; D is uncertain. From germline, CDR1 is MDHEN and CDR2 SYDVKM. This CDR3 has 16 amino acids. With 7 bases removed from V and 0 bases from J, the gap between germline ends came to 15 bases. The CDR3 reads CASNHITTTTNEKLFF. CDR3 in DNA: TGTGCCAGCAACCATATAACGACAACAACTAATGAAAAACTGTTTTTT.

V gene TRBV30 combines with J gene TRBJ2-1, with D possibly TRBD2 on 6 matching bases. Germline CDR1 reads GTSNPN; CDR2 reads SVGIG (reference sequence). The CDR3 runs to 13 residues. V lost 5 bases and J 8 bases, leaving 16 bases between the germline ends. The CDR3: CAWDAGSSDEQFF. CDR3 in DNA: TGTGCCTGGGATGCCGGGAGTTCAGATGAGCAGTTCTTC.

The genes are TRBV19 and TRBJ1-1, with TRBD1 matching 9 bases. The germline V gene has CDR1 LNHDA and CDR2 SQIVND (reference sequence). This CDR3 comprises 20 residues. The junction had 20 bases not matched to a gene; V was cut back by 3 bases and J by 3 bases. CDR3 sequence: CASSMIGARGTGSRDTEAFF. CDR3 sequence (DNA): TGTGCCAGTAGTATGATTGGGGCGCGGGGGACAGGGAGTAGAGACACTGAAGCTTTCTTT.

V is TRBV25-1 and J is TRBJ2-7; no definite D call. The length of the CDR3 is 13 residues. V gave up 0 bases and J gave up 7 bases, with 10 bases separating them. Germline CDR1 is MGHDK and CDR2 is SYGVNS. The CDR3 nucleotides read TGTGCCAGCAGTGAATATCACGGGTCAGAGCAGTACTTC. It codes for CASSEYHGSEQYF.

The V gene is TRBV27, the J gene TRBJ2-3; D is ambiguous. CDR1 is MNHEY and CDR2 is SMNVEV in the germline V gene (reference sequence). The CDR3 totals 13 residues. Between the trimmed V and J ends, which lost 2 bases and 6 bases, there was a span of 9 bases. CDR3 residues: CASSLRVLDTQYF. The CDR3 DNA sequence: TGTGCCAGCAGTTTACGCGTGTTGGATACGCAGTATTTT.

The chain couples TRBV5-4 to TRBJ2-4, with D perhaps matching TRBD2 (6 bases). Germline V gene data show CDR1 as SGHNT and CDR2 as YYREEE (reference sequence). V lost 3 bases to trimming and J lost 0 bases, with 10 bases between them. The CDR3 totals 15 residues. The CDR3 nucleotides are TGTGCCAGCAGCTCAGCCGGGGGAGCCAAAAACATTCAGTACTTC. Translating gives CASSSAGGAKNIQYF.

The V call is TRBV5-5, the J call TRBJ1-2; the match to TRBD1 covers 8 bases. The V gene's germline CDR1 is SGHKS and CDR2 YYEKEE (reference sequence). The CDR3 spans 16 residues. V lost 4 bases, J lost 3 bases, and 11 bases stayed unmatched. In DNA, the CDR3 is TGTGCCAGCAGCGCGTGGACAGGGAGGAACGACTATGGCTACACCTTC. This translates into CASSAWTGRNDYGYTF.

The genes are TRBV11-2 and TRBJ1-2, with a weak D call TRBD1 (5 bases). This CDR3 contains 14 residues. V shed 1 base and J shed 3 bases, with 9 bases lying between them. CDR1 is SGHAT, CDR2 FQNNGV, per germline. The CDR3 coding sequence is TGTGCCAGCAGCTTAGCGACAGTGGACTATGGCTACACCTTC. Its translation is CASSLATVDYGYTF.

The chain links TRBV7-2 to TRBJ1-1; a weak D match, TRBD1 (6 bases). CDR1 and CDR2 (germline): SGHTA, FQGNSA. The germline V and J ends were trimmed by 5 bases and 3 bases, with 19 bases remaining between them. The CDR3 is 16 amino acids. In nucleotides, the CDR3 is TGTGCCAGCAGCCGAAGGGGGGGGTCGGCGGACACTGAAGCTTTCTTT. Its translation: CASSRRGGSADTEAFF.

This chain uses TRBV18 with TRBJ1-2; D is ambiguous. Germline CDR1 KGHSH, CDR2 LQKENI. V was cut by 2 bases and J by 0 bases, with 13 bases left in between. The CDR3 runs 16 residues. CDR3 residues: CASSPKSTYPNYGYTF. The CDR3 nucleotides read TGTGCCAGCTCACCAAAATCCACTTACCCTAACTATGGCTACACCTTC.

The CDR3: CASSMGLAGGTDTQYF. In DNA, the CDR3 is TGTGCCAGTAGTATGGGACTAGCGGGAGGGACAGATACGCAGTATTTT. J is TRBJ2-3 and V is TRBV19, with TRBD2 matching over 16 bases. There are 16 residues in the CDR3. V trimming: 3 bases; J trimming: 3 bases; junction bases outside the gene matches: 0. The germline V gene has CDR1 LNHDA and CDR2 SQIVND (reference sequence). The complete variable domain, with remaining parts taken from reference TRBV19 and TRBJ2-3, reads DGGITQSPKYLFRKEGQNVTLSCEQNLNHDAMYWYRQDPGQGLRLIYYSQIVNDFQKGDIAEGYSVSREKKESFPLTVTSAQKNPTAFYLCASSMGLAGGTDTQYFGPGTRLTVL.